The next 21 T cell receptor beta chains were all read from a single sample in a study of a mutant IDH1 vaccine in newly diagnosed glioma. Clones were read by immunoSEQ multiplex PCR, and TCRdb kept only the in-frame ones, dropping some. The table has fewer than 35,000 clones, 81% seen once; the top ten hold approximately 15%. Time point indicated: week 35, safety follow-up. Every single dose of the vaccine, 300 ug of mutant IDH1 20-mer peptide, came with topical imiquimod. These TCRs' antigens remain unknown. The sample was PBMCs, taken from a glioma patient whose treatment included an IDH1 peptide vaccine. Receptors were obtained from a man aged 30-40 years with glioma.

This chain uses TRBV5-1 with TRBJ1-1, with a possible D match to TRBD1 (6 bases). Deletions cut 4 bases from V and 1 base from J, with 11 bases between. The germline V gene encodes CDR1 SGHRS and CDR2 YFSETQ. The CDR3 covers 14 residues. This chain's CDR3 is CASSAGTPNTEAFF. The CDR3 bases are TGCGCCAGCAGCGCCGGGACACCGAACACTGAAGCTTTCTTT.

The chain links TRBV6-1 to TRBJ1-3, with TRBD1 identical over 8 bases. Germline assignment: CDR1 MNHNS and CDR2 SASEGT. Germline trimming cut 6 bases from V and 0 bases from J; bases unmatched to any gene: 4. The CDR3 contains 15 residues. CDR3 loop: CASRRTGNSGNTIYF. CDR3 bases: TGTGCCAGCAGGAGGACAGGGAACTCTGGAAACACCATATATTTT.

A single count supports this clone. This chain joins TRBV4-1 and TRBJ2-1; no definite D call. CDR3 size: 15 residues. The germline V gene has CDR1 MGHRA and CDR2 YSYEKL. The germline V and J ends were trimmed by 0 bases and 4 bases, with 10 bases remaining between them. CDR3 in amino acids: CASSQDLGRYNEQFF. CDR3 DNA sequence: TGCGCCAGCAGCCAAGATCTTGGGCGGTACAATGAGCAGTTCTTC.

The chain joins TRBV4-1 to TRBJ2-7; TRBD2 aligns across 14 bases. There are 18 residues in the CDR3. The junction had 7 bases not matched to a gene; V was cut back by 0 bases and J by 3 bases. Germline CDR1 is MGHRA and CDR2 is YSYEKL. The CDR3 DNA follows: TGCGCCAGCAGCCAAGAAATTGGACTAGCGGGAGGTAGCTACGAGCAGTACTTC. Amino acids: CASSQEIGLAGGSYEQYF.

J is TRBJ1-2 and V is TRBV6-5; D unresolved. From germline, CDR1 is MNHEY and CDR2 SVGAGI. V lost 6 bases to trimming and J lost 6 bases, with 17 bases between them. The length of the CDR3 is 14 residues. The CDR3 DNA reads as TGTGCCAGCAGGAAGAGGTTGGGTATCAATGGCTACACCTTC. Protein product: CASRKRLGINGYTF.

The table lists this clone with a few counts. In nucleotides, the CDR3 is TGTGCCAGCAGCCCCTCCCGGACTAATCAGCCCCAGCATTTT. This sequence encodes CASSPSRTNQPQHF. The rearrangement links TRBV16 to TRBJ1-5; D uncertain. V was trimmed by 4 bases and J by 4 bases, leaving 11 bases between them. This CDR3 is built from 14 residues. CDR1 is KGHSY, CDR2 FQNENV, per germline. Filled out from reference TRBV16 and TRBJ1-5, the complete variable domain reads GEEVAQTPKHLVRGEGQKAKLYCAPIKGHSYVFWYQQVLKNEFKFLISFQNENVFDETGMPKERFSAKCLPNSPCSLEIQATKLEDSAVYFCASSPSRTNQPQHFGDGTRLSIL.

The gene calls are TRBV4-1 and TRBJ1-1, with 8 bases that match TRBD1. CDR1 and CDR2 from the germline V gene are MGHRA and YSYEKL. The CDR3 is 16 amino acids. J was trimmed by 3 bases and V by 3 bases; bases with no gene match: 9. The CDR3 spells CASSHPADRADTEAFF. Written as DNA, the CDR3 is TGCGCCAGCAGCCACCCGGCGGACAGGGCCGACACTGAAGCTTTCTTT.

This clone was seen only once. V gene TRBV7-9 combines with J gene TRBJ2-2; 9 bases agree with TRBD2. The ends lost 5 bases at V and 6 bases at J; junction bases unmatched: 16. This CDR3 comprises 18 residues. Looked up from germline, CDR1 is SEHNR and CDR2 is FQNEAQ (reference sequence). CDR3 loop: CASSPPGLAASGAGELFF. Here the CDR3 DNA reads TGTGCCAGCAGCCCACCGGGACTAGCAGCCAGCGGGGCCGGGGAGCTGTTTTTT.

This clone came up a few times. The J gene is TRBJ2-7, the V gene TRBV4-1, with a tentative D call TRBD1 (6 bases). Trimming pared 3 bases from V and 3 bases from J, leaving 15 bases between. The CDR3 totals 15 residues. Per germline, CDR1 MGHRA and CDR2 YSYEKL. The CDR3 spells CASSQIDRRDYEQYF. CDR3 nucleotide sequence: TGCGCCAGCAGCCAGATCGACAGGAGAGACTACGAGCAGTACTTC.

The J gene is TRBJ1-1, the V gene TRBV4-1; D not certain. CDR3 size: 14 residues. The germline V gene has CDR1 MGHRA and CDR2 YSYEKL. Trimming took off 5 bases at V and 0 bases at J, with 10 bases between the two ends. The CDR3: CASSEQTLNTEAFF. The CDR3 DNA sequence: TGCGCCAGCAGCGAGCAGACCCTGAACACTGAAGCTTTCTTT.

The table lists this clone with a few counts. This chain uses TRBV15 with TRBJ2-7, with D possibly TRBD2 on 7 matching bases. The CDR3 is 13 residues long. Between the trimmed V and J ends, which lost 9 bases and 3 bases, there was a span of 15 bases. Per the germline V gene, CDR1 is LNHNV and CDR2 is YYDKDF (reference sequence). The CDR3 DNA is TGTGCCACTCGACGGGGGGCGAGCTACGAGCAGTACTTC. Translating it yields CATRRGASYEQYF.

This chain joins TRBV4-1 and TRBJ2-7; D is ambiguous. The CDR3 contains 14 residues. V lost 1 base and J 2 bases, leaving 9 bases between the germline ends. Germline CDR1 is MGHRA and CDR2 is YSYEKL. Here the CDR3 DNA reads TGCGCCAGCAGCCAAGTCCAGGACGCCTACGAGCAGTACTTC. Translation gives CASSQVQDAYEQYF.

V usage is TRBV5-1 and J usage is TRBJ1-1; D uncertain. This CDR3 is 14 amino acids long. The V and J ends lost 7 bases and 0 bases respectively, with 13 bases between them. Germline CDR1 and CDR2: SGHRS and YFSETQ. CDR3 nucleotides: TGCGCCAGCTTCCGACCCGTAATGAACACTGAAGCTTTCTTT. Its translation: CASFRPVMNTEAFF. The whole variable domain, filled in from reference TRBV5-1 and TRBJ1-1, reads KAGVTQTPRYLIKTRGQQVTLSCSPISGHRSVSWYQQTPGQGLQFLFEYFSETQRNKGNFPGRFSGRQFSNSRSEMNVSTLELGDSALYLCASFRPVMNTEAFFGQGTRLTVV.

The chain is built from TRBV6-5 and TRBJ1-2; 8 bases match TRBD1. CDR3 length equals 12 residues. Germline values: CDR1 MNHEY, CDR2 SVGAGI. Trimming at V came to 7 bases and at J to 8 bases, leaving 6 bases not matched to a gene. CDR3 loop: CASTGTGGGYTF. CDR3 in DNA: TGTGCCAGCACTGGGACAGGCGGCGGCTACACCTTC.

This rearrangement joins TRBV14 to TRBJ2-7; D is perhaps TRBD1 or TRBD2 (5 bases each). CDR1 is SGHDN and CDR2 is FVKESK in the germline V gene. V was shortened by 0 bases and J by 4 bases, with 7 bases between the two germline ends. The CDR3 extends over 13 amino acids. CDR3 DNA sequence: TGTGCCAGCAGCCAAGAGTGGGGGTACGAGCAGTACTTC. Its translation: CASSQEWGYEQYF.

The rearrangement joins TRBV5-4 to TRBJ1-2; 10 bases are shared with TRBD1. V dropped 4 bases and J dropped 3; count of bases not matched to a gene: 9. CDR1 SGHNT and CDR2 YYREEE come from the germline V gene (reference sequence). This CDR3 region has 16 residues. The CDR3 is CASSPGGGTGDYGYTF. The CDR3 coding sequence is TGTGCCAGCAGCCCAGGGGGGGGGACAGGGGACTATGGCTACACCTTC.

The gene calls are TRBV30 and TRBJ2-1; tentative D call: TRBD2 (6 bases). CDR1 and CDR2 (germline): GTSNPN, SVGIG (reference sequence). Trimming pared 6 bases from V and 8 bases from J, leaving 14 bases between. The CDR3 has 12 residues. CDR3 in amino acids: CACRGWGDEQFF. CDR3 bases: TGTGCCTGTCGAGGGTGGGGGGATGAGCAGTTCTTC.

The V call is TRBV19, the J call TRBJ2-7; TRBD2 matches 7 bases. Germline trimming cut 4 bases from V and 3 bases from J; bases unmatched to any gene: 0. The CDR3 contains 12 residues. Per the germline V gene, CDR1 is LNHDA and CDR2 is SQIVND (reference sequence). CDR3 sequence: CASSTSGYEQYF. As DNA, the CDR3 is TGTGCCAGTAGTACTAGCGGCTACGAGCAGTACTTC.

J is TRBJ2-7 and V is TRBV7-2, with D possibly TRBD1 on 6 matching bases. This CDR3 spans 14 amino acids. Trimming removed 4 bases at V and 3 bases at J, with 13 bases between. Germline V gene data show CDR1 as SGHTA and CDR2 as FQGNSA. CDR3 coding DNA: TGTGCCAGCAGCTCCCGGGACACCCGCTACGAGCAGTACTTC. Protein: CASSSRDTRYEQYF.

This clone was seen a single time. The V call is TRBV27, the J call TRBJ1-2; D uncertain. The CDR3 runs 16 residues. The germline gives CDR1 MNHEY, CDR2 SMNVEV (reference sequence). V was shortened by 5 bases and J by 8 bases, with 24 bases between the two germline ends. CDR3: CASSPIARAAPRGYTF. The DNA for the CDR3 is TGTGCCAGCAGTCCGATTGCGAGGGCCGCCCCTCGGGGCTACACCTTC.

The CDR3 spells CASSYGTDVFGSGYTF. CDR3 DNA sequence: TGTGCCAGCAGCTACGGGACAGACGTTTTTGGTAGTGGCTACACCTTC. The chain has TRBV7-9 and TRBJ1-2, with 7 bases that match TRBD1. J was trimmed by 7 bases and V by 4 bases; bases with no gene match: 15. Germline V lookup: CDR1 SEHNR, CDR2 FQNEAQ (reference sequence). CDR3 length equals 16 residues.